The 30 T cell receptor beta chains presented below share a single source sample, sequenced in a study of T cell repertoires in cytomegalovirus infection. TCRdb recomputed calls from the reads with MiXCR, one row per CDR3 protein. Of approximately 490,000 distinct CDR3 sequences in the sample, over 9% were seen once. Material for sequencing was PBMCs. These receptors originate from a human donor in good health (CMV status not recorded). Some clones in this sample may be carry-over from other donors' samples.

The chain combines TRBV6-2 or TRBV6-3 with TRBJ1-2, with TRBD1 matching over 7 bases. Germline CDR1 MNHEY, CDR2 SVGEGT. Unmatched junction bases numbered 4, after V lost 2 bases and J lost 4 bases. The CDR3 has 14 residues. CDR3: CASSYPRTGYGYTF. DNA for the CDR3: TGTGCCAGCAGTTACCCAAGGACAGGCTATGGCTACACCTTC.

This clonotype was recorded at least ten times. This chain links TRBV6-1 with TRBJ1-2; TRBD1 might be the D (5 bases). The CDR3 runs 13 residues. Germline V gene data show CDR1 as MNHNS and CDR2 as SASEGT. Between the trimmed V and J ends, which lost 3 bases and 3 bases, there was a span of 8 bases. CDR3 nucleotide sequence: TGTGCCAGCAGTGAGCAGGGACACTATGGCTACACCTTC. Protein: CASSEQGHYGYTF.

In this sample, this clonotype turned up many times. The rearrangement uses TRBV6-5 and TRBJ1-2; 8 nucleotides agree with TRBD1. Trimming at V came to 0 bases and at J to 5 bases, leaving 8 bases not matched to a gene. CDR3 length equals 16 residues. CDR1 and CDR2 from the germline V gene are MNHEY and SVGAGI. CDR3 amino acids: CASSYSTGDGVYGYTF. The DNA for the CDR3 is TGTGCCAGCAGTTACTCGACAGGGGATGGGGTTTATGGCTACACCTTC.

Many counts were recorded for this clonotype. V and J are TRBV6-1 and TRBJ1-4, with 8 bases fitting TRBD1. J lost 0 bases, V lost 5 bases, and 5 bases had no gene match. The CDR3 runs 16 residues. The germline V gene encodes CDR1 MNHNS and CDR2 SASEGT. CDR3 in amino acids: CASSNRDRTTNEKLFF. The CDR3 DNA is TGTGCCAGCAGTAATCGGGACAGGACAACTAATGAAAAACTGTTTTTT.

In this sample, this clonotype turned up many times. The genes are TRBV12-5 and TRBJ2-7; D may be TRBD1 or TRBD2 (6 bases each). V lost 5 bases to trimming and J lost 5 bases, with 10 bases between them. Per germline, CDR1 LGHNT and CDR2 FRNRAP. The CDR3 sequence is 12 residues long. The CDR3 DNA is TGTGCTAGTGGTAGGGGGGTGGACGAGCAGTACTTC. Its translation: CASGRGVDEQYF.

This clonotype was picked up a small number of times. The chain's CDR3 is CASGTSGRPYEQYF. CDR3 bases: TGTGCCAGCGGGACTAGCGGGAGGCCCTACGAGCAGTACTTC. The rearrangement links TRBV28 to TRBJ2-7; 15 bases line up with TRBD2. This CDR3 comprises 14 residues. Germline CDR1 MDHEN, CDR2 SYDVKM. The ends lost 8 bases at V and 2 bases at J; junction bases unmatched: 1.

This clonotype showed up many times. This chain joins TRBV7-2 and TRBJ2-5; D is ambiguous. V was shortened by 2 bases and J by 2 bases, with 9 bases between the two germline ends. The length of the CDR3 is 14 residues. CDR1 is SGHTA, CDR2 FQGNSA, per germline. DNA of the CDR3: TGTGCCAGCAGCTTATCTCAGTTACAAGAGACCCAGTACTTC. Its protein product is CASSLSQLQETQYF.

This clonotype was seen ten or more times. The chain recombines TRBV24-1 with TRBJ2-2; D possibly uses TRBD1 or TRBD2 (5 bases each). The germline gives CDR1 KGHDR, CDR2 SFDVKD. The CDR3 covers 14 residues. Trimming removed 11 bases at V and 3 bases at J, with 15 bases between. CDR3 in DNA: TGTGCCAGCCAGAGGGGTAGGGACACCGGGGAGCTGTTTTTT. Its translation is CASQRGRDTGELFF.

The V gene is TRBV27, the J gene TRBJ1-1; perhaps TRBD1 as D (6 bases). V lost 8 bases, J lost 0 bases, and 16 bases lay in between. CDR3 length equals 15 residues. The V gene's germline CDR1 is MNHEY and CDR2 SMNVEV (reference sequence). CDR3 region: CASYRAGTVNTEAFF. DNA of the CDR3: TGTGCCAGCTACAGGGCAGGGACTGTGAACACTGAAGCTTTCTTT.

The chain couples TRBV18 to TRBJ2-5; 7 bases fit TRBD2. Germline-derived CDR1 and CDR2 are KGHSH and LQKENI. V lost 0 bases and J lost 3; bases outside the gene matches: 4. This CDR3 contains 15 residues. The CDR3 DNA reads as TGTGCCAGCTCACCACCGGCTAGCGGAGAAGAGACCCAGTACTTC. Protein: CASSPPASGEETQYF. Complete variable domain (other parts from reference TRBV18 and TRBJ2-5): NAGVMQNPRHLVRRRGQEARLRCSPMKGHSHVYWYRQLPEEGLKFMVYLQKENIIDESGMPKERFSAEFPKEGPSILRIQQVVRGDSAAYFCASSPPASGEETQYFGPGTRLLVL.

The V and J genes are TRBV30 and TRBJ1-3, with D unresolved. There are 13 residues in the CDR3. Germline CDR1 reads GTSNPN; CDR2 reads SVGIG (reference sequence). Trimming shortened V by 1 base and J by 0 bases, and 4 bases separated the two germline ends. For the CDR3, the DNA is TGTGCCTGGAGTGCGGTCTCTGGAAACACCATATATTTT. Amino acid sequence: CAWSAVSGNTIYF.

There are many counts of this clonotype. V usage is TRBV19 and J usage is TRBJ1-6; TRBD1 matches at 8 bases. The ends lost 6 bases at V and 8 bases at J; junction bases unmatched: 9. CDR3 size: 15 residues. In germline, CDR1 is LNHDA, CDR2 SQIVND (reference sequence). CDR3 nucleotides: TGTGCCAGTAGCCGCCTGACAGGGGTGGATTCACCCCTCCACTTT. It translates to CASSRLTGVDSPLHF.

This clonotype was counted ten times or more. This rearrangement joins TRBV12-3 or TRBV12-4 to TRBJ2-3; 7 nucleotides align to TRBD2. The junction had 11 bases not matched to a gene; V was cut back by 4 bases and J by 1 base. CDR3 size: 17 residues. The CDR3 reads CASSSGGTLVGTDTQYF. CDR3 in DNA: TGTGCCAGCAGTTCCGGGGGGACTTTGGTCGGCACAGATACGCAGTATTTT.

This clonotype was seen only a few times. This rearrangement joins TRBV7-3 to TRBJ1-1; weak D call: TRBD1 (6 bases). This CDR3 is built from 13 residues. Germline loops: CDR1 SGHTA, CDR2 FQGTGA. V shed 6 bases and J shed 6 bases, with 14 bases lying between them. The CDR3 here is CASSLGHLSEAFF. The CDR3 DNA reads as TGTGCCAGCAGTCTGGGACACCTCTCTGAAGCTTTCTTT.

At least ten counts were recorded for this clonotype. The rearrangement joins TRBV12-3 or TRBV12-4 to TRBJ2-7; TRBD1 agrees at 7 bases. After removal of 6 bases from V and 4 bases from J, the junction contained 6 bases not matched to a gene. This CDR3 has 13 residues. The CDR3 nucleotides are TGTGCCAGCAGGCTATCAGGGGGTTACGAGCAGTACTTC. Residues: CASRLSGGYEQYF.

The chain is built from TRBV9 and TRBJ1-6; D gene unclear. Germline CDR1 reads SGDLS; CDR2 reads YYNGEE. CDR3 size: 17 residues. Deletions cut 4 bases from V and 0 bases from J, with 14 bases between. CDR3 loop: CASSPRGSSSYNSPLHF. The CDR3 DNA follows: TGTGCCAGCAGCCCCCGGGGTTCAAGCTCCTATAATTCACCCCTCCACTTT.

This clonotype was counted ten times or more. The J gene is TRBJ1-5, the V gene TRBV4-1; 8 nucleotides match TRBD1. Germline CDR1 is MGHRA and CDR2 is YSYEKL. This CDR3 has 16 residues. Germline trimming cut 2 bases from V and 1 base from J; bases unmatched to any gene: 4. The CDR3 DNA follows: TGCGCCAGCAGCCAACTCGGGACAGGCAGCAATCAGCCCCAGCATTTT. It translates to CASSQLGTGSNQPQHF.

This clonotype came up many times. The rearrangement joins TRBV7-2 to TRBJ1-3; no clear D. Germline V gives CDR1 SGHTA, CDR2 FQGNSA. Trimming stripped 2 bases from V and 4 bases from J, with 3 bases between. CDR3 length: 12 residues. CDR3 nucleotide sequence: TGTGCCAGCAGCTTATTGGGAAACACCATATATTTT. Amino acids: CASSLLGNTIYF. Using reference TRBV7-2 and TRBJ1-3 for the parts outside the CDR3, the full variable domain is GAGVSQSPSNKVTEKGKDVELRCDPISGHTALYWYRQSLGQGLEFLIYFQGNSAPDKSGLPSDRFSAERTGGSVSTLTIQRTQQEDSAVYLCASSLLGNTIYFGEGSWLTVV.

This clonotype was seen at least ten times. The CDR3 loop is CSVAGAGWGNIQYF. CDR3 sequence (DNA): TGCAGCGTTGCGGGGGCTGGTTGGGGAAACATTCAGTACTTC. J is TRBJ2-4 and V is TRBV29-1, with D perhaps assigned TRBD1 or TRBD2 (6 bases each). The ends were cut back, 4 bases at V and 6 bases at J, with 16 bases in the middle. Germline CDR1 is SQVTM and CDR2 is ANQGSEA. The CDR3 has 14 amino acids. Variable domain in full (rest from reference TRBV29-1 and TRBJ2-4): SAVISQKPSRDICQRGTSLTIQCQVDSQVTMMFWYRQQPGQSLTLIATANQGSEATYESGFVIDKFPISRPNLTFSTLTVSNMSPEDSSIYLCSVAGAGWGNIQYFGAGTRLSVL.

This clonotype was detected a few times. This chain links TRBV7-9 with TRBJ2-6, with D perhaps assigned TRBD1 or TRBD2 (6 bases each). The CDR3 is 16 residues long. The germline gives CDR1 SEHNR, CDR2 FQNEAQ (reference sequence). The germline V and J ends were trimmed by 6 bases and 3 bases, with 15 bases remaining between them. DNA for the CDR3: TGTGCCAGCAGTCCAGGACGGGGGCTTGGGGCCAACGTCCTGACTTTC. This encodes CASSPGRGLGANVLTF.

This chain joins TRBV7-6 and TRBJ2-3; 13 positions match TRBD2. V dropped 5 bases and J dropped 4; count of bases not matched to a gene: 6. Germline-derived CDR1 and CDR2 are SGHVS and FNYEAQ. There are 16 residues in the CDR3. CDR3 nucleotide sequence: TGTGCCAGCAGCGCCCGGACTAGCGGGAGATCAGATACGCAGTATTTT. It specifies CASSARTSGRSDTQYF. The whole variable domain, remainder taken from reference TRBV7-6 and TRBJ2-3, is GAGVSQSPRYKVTKRGQDVALRCDPISGHVSLYWYRQALGQGPEFLTYFNYEAQQDKSGLPNDRFSAERPEGSISTLTIQRTEQRDSAMYRCASSARTSGRSDTQYFGPGTRLTVL.

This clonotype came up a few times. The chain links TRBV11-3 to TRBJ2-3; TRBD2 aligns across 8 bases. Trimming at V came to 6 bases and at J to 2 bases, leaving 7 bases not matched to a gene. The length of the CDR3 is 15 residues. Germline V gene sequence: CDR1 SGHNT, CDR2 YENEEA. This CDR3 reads CASRSGGAYTDTQYF. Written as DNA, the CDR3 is TGTGCCAGCAGGAGCGGGGGCGCCTACACAGATACGCAGTATTTT.

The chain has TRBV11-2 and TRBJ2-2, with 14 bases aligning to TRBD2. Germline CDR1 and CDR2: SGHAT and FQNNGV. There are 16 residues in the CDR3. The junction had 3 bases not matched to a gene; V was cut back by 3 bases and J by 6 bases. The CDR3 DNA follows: TGTGCCAGCAGCTTGGGACTAGCGGGAGAGGCCGGGGAGCTGTTTTTT. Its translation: CASSLGLAGEAGELFF.

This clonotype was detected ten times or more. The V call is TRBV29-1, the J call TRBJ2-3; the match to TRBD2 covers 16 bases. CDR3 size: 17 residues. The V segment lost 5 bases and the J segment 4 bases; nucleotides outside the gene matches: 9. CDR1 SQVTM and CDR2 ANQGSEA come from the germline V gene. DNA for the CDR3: TGCAGCGTTCCTCTCATAGGGACTAGCGGGAGGGCAGATACGCAGTATTTT. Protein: CSVPLIGTSGRADTQYF.

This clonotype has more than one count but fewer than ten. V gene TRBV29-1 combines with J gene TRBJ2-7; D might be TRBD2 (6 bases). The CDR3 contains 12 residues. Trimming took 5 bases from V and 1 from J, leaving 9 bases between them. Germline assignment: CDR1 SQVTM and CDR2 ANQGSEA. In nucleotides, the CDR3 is TGCAGCGTTATACTAGCTTCCTACGAGCAGTACTTC. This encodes CSVILASYEQYF.

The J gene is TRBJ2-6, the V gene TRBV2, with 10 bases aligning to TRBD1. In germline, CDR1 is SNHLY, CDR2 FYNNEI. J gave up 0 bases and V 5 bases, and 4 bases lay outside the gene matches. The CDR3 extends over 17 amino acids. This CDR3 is CASSKRTGGSGANVLTF. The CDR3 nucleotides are TGTGCCAGCAGTAAACGGACAGGGGGCTCTGGGGCCAACGTCCTGACTTTC.

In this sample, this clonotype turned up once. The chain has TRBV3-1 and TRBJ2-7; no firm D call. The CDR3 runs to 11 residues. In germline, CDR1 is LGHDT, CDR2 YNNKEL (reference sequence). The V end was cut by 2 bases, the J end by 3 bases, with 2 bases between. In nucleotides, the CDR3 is TGTGCCAGCAGCCAACGCTACGAGCAGTACTTC. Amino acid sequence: CASSQRYEQYF.

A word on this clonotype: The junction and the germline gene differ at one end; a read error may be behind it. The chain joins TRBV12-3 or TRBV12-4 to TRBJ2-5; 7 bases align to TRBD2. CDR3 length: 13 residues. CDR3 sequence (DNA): TGTGCCAGCAGTTCCCAGACTAGCCTGGGATTGGACTTC. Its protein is CASSSQTSLGLDF.

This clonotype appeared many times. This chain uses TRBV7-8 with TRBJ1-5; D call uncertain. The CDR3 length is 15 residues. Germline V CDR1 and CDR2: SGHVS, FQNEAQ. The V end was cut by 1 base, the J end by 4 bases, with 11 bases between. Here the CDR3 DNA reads TGTGCCAGCAGCTTAGGACCGGGAGGAAATCAGCCCCAGCATTTT. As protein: CASSLGPGGNQPQHF.

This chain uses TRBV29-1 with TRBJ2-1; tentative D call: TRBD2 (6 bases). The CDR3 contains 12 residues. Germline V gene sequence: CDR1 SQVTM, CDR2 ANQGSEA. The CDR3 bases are TGCAATTGGGGGGACTCCTACAATGAGCAGTTCTTC. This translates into CNWGDSYNEQFF.